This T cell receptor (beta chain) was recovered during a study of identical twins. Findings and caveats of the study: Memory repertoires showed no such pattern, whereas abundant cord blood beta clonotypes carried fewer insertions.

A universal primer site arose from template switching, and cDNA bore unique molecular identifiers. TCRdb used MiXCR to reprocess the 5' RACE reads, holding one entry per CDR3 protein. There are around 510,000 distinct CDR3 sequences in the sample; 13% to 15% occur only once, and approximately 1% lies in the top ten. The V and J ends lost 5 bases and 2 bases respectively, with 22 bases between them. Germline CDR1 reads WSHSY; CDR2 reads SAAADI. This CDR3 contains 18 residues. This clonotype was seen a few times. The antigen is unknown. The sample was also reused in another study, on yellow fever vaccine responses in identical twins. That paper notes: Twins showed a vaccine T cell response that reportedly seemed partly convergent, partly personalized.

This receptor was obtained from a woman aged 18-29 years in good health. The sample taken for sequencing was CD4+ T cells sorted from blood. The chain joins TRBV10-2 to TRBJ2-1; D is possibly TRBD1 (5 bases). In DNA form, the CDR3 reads TGCGCCAGCAGTCGCGAATCAAAGTCCTTCAGGGCCTACAATGAGCAGTTCTTC. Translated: CASSRESKSFRAYNEQFF.